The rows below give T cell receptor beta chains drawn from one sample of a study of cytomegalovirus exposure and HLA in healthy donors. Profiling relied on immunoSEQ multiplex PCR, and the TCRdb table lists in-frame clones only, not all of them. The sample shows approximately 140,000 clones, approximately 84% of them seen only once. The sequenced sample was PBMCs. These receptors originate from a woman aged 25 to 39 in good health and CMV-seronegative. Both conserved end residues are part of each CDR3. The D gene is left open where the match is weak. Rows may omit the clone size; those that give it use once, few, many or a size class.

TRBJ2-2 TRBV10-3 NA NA CAIRGVGTTGAGELFF TGTGCCATCAGGGGTGTAGGGACAACGGGCGCCGGGGAGCTGTTTTTT
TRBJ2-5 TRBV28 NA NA CASSTIQETQYF TGTGCCAGCAGCACTATACAAGAGACCCAGTACTTC
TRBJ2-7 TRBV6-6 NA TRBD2 CASSKFSGAYEQYF TGTGCCAGCAGTAAGTTCAGCGGGGCCTACGAGCAGTACTTC
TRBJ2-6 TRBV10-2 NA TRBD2 CASGKGLAGGANVLTF TGCGCCAGCGGAAAGGGACTAGCGGGTGGGGCCAACGTCCTGACTTTC
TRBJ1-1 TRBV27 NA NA CASSWGQGTEAFF TGTGCCAGCAGTTGGGGGCAGGGCACTGAAGCTTTCTTT
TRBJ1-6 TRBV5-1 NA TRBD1 CASSRTGLGYNSPLHF TGCGCCAGCAGTAGGACAGGGTTAGGCTATAATTCACCCCTCCACTTT
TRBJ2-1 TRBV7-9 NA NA CASTLSGGGGQGEQFF TGTGCCAGCACCCTATCTGGGGGCGGGGGCCAAGGGGAGCAGTTCTTC
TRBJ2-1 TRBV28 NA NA CASSTPSHNEQFF TGTGCCAGCAGTACTCCATCCCACAATGAGCAGTTCTTC
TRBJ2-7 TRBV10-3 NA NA CAISEDRGGPYEQYF TGTGCCATCAGTGAGGATAGGGGTGGCCCCTACGAGCAGTACTTC
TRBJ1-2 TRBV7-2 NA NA CASSPGAGVPYYGYTF TGTGCCAGCAGTCCAGGGGCAGGGGTCCCCTACTATGGCTACACCTTC
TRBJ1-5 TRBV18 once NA CASSLQDNQSQHF TGTGCCAGCTCCCTACAGGACAATCAGTCCCAGCATTTT
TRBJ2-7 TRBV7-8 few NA CASSLAPGSYEQYF TGTGCCAGCAGCTTAGCCCCGGGATCCTACGAGCAGTACTTC
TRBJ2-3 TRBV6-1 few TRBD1 CASINDRVWDTQYF TGTGCCAGCATTAACGACAGGGTCTGGGATACGCAGTATTTT
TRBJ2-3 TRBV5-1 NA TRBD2 CASSEGLAGGPVPPDTQYF TGCGCCAGCAGCGAGGGACTAGCGGGGGGGCCAGTTCCTCCAGATACGCAGTATTTT
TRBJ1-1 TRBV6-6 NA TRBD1 CASSYVTGDTEAFF TGTGCCAGCAGTTATGTGACAGGGGACACTGAAGCTTTCTTT
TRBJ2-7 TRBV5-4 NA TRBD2 CASSLAGGGRADEQYF TGTGCCAGCAGCTTGGCCGGGGGGGGCAGGGCAGACGAGCAGTACTTC
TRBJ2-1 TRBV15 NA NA CATSRDRGREQFF TGTGCCACCAGCAGAGATCGAGGGCGAGAGCAGTTCTTC
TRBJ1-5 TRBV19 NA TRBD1 CASTDRGSNQPQHF TGTGCCAGCACAGACAGGGGGAGCAATCAGCCCCAGCATTTT
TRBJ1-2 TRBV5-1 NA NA CASSSTSNYGYTF TGCGCCAGCAGCTCCACATCTAACTATGGCTACACCTTC
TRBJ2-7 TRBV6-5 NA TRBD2 CASSSGASGVNYEQYF TGTGCCAGCAGTTCAGGTGCTAGCGGGGTCAACTACGAGCAGTACTTC